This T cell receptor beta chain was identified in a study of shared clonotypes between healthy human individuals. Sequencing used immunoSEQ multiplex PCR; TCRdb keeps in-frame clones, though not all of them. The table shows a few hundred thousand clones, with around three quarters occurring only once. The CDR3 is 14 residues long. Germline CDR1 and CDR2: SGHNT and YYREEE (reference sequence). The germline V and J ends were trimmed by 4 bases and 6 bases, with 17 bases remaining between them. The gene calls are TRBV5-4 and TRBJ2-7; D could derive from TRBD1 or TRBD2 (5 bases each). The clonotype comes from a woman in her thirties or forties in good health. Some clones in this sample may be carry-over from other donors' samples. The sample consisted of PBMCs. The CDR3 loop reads CASSPGTERGEQYF. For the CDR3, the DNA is TGTGCCAGCAGCCCTGGGACGGAGAGGGGCGAGCAGTACTTC.